This TCR beta chain was observed in a study of shared clonotypes between healthy human individuals. Study-wide background: The plates for each donor numbered three CD4 naive, three CD4 memory, two CD8 naive and one CD8 memory. Study-wide results and limits: Measured sharing among donors was expected to vary with sequencing depth. The generation probabilities recorded for non-shared clonotypes fell below those of clonotypes shared by all four donors.

Profiled with immunoSEQ multiplex PCR; TCRdb holds only in-frame clones, not every one. The repertoire includes approximately 720,000 clones, roughly nine tenths of them detected once, and roughly 22% sits in the top ten. CD8 cells classed as naive were CD45RO-negative and positively selected for CCR7, excluding terminally differentiated effector memory CD45RA+ cells. The CDR3 length is 18 residues. Per germline, CDR1 SGHRS and CDR2 YFSETQ. V lost 0 bases to trimming and J lost 9 bases, with 24 bases between them. About this clone: Its target is unknown.

The source is a man aged 25-45 years in good health. Sequences were obtained from naive CD8+ T cells sorted from blood. The rearrangement joins TRBV5-1 to TRBJ2-2; a possible D gene is TRBD2 (6 bases). The CDR3 spells CASSLGRDEPIAPRELFF. The DNA of the CDR3 is TGCGCCAGCAGCTTGGGGCGGGACGAACCAATCGCTCCCCGGGAGCTGTTTTTT.